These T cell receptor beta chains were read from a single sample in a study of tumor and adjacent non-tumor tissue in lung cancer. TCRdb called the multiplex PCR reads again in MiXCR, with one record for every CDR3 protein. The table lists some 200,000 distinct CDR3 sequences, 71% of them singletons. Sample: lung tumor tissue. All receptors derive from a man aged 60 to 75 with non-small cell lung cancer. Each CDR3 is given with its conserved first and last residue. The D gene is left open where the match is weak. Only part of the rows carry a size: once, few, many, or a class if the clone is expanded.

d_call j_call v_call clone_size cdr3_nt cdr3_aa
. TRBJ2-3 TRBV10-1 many TGCGCCAGCAGCAGGGAACCGGACACAGATACGCAGTATTTT CASSREPDTDTQYF
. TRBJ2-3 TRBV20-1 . TGCAGTGCCCGCAGGCGGGGCGAAGGATCAGATACGCAGTATTTT CSARRRGEGSDTQYF
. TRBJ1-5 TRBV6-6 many TGTGCCAGCAGTTACACAGCGAAGCCCCAGCATTTT CASSYTAKPQHF
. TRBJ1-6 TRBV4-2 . TGTGCCATCAGCCAAGACCCGGCAACAGAAGTAGGATCACCCCTCCACTTT CAISQDPATEVGSPLHF
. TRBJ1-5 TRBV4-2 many TGTGCCAGCAGCCAAGCGGGGGATCAGCCCCAGCATTTT CASSQAGDQPQHF
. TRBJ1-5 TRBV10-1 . TGCGCCAGCAGTGAGGGTCAGAATCAGCCCCAGCATTTT CASSEGQNQPQHF
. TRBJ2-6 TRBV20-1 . TGCAGTGCTAGAGAACAGTTCTCTGGGGCCAACGTCCCGACTTTC CSAREQFSGANVPTF
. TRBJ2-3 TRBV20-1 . TGCAGTGCTAGTGTCCAAGGGGGGGGGGCCGCAGATACGCAGTATTTT CSASVQGGGAADTQYF
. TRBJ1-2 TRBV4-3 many TGCGCCAGCAGCCAAGTTGACGGCAACTATGGCTACACCTTC CASSQVDGNYGYTF
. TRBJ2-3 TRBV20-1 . TGCAGTGCCAGTGTCGACGGATACGCAGATACGCAATATTTT CSASVDGYADTQYF
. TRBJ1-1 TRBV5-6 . TGTGCCAGCAGCTTGGGGATACAGAACACTGAAGCTTTCTTT CASSLGIQNTEAFF
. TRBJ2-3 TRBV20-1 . TGCAGTGCCTTAGGGGAATCCACAGATACGCAGTATTTT CSALGESTDTQYF
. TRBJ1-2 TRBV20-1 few TGCAGTGCCGGACGGAGGGCTTACAACTATGGCTACACCTTC CSAGRRAYNYGYTF
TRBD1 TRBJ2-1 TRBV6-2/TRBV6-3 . TGTGCCAGCAGCCGAACAAGGACAGGGGACAATGAGCAGTTCTTC CASSRTRTGDNEQFF
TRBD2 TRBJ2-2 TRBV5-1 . TGCGCCTGCAGCTTGGCCCTGTCTCCGCCTAGCGGGAGCCCCGGGGAGCTGTTTTTT CACSLALSPPSGSPGELFF
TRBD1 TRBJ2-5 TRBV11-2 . TGTGCTAGCAGCTCTACAGGGGAAGAGACCCAGAAGTTC CASSSTGEETQKF
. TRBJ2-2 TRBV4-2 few TGTGCCAGCAGCCATTATACCGGGAGACAAACCGGGGAGCTGTTTTTT CASSHYTGRQTGELFF
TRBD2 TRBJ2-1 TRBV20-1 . TGCAATGCTACCCCGACTAGCGGGAGGGCCAGAGATGAGCAGTCCTTC CNATPTSGRARDEQSF
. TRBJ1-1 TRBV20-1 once TGCAGTCTTCACGGACGAATGAACACTGAAGCTTTCTTT CSLHGRMNTEAFF
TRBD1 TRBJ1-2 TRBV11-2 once TGTGCCAGCAACTTAGGGGGCGTAAACTATGGCTACACCTTC CASNLGGVNYGYTF
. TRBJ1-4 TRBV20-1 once TGCAGTGCTACGCCATGTGTTAGGGAAAAACTGTTTTTT CSATPCVREKLFF
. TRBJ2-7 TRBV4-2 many TGTGCCAGCAGTCCCAGGCAGGGCTACGAGCAGTACTTC CASSPRQGYEQYF
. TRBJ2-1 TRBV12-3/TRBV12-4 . TGTGCCAGCAGTCCTCGGATTCAGGGTGAGCAGCTCTTC CASSPRIQGEQLF
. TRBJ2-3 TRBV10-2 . TGCGCCAGCAACCCCAGTGCCGGGGGCACAGATACGCAGTATTTT CASNPSAGGTDTQYF
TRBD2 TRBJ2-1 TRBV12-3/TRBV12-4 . TGTGCCAGCATTGGGACTAGCGGGCTGAGCTCCAACAATGAGCAGTTCTTC CASIGTSGLSSNNEQFF
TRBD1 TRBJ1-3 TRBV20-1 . TGCAGTGCTCCATTGACAGGGGTCGGTAACATCATATATTTT CSAPLTGVGNIIYF
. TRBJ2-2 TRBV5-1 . TGCGCCAGCAGCTCTCAGGGTGAGAACGCCGGGGAGCTGTTTTTT CASSSQGENAGELFF
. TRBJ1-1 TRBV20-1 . TGCAGTGTCTTCTTGGGGTCGAACTCTGAAGCTTTCTTT CSVFLGSNSEAFF
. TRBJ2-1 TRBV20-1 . TGCAGTGCTAGGCCTAGCGAGAACTACAATGAACAGTTCTTC CSARPSENYNEQFF
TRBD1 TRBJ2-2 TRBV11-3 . TGTGCCAGCAGCTCACAGGGGACGGGCACCCGGGAGCTGTTTTTT CASSSQGTGTRELFF
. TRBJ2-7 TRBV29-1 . TGCAGCGTTGAAGATCGGGACTTAACCTACGAGCAGTACTTC CSVEDRDLTYEQYF
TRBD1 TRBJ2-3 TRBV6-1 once TGTGTCAGCAGTTTATCGACAGGGAGCACAGATACACAGTATTTT CVSSLSTGSTDTQYF
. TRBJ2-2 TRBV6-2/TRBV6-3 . TGTGCCAGCAGAGTGGGAAATTCCAGGGAGCTGTTTTTT CASRVGNSRELFF
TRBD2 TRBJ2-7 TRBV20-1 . TGCAGTGCTGCTAGTGAAGCGGGGGAAAAGCAGTACTTC CSAASEAGEKQYF
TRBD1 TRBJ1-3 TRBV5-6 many TGTGCCAGCAGCACCGGACAGGGACTCTCTGGAAACACCATATATTTT CASSTGQGLSGNTIYF
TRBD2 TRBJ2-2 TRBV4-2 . TGTGCCAGGAGCCAAGGCGTTAGCGGGGGAGCCGGGGAGCTGTTTTTT CARSQGVSGGAGELFF
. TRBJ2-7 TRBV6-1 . TGTGCCAGCAGAGGGATAGGGAGCTACGAGCAGTACTTC CASRGIGSYEQYF
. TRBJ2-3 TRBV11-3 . TGTGCCTGCAGCTTAGACCCCCCCCCGGCGAATACGCAGTATTTT CACSLDPPPANTQYF
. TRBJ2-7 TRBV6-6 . TGTGCCAGCAGACTCTACGAGCAGTGCTTC CASRLYEQCF
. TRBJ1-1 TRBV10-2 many TGCGCCAGCAGGGAGGGGCGGAACACTGAAGCTTTCTTT CASREGRNTEAFF
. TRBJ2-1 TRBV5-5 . TGTGCCAGCAGCTTGCCGAAATTGGTCGGGGTCTTCAATGAGCAGTTCTTC CASSLPKLVGVFNEQFF
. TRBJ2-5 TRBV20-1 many TGCAGTGCTAGAGATATAGAGACCCAGTACTTC CSARDIETQYF
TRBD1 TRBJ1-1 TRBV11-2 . TGTGCCAGCAGCCCCACCAGGGGGCCATTGAGGGGCGAAGCTTTCTTT CASSPTRGPLRGEAFF
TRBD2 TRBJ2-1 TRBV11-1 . TGTGTCAGCAGCCGCACGCTAGCGGAACTCAATGAGCAGTTTTTC CVSSRTLAELNEQFF
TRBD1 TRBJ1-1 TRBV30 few TGTGCCTGGAGAGATCCAGGGGGGACAATTGAAGCTTTCTTT CAWRDPGGTIEAFF
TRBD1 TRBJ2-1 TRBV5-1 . TGCGCCAGCAGCTTAGGACAGGTAGAGGATGAGCAGTTCTTC CASSLGQVEDEQFF
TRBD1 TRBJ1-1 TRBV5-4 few TGTGCCAGCAGCTCCGGGACAGGGGTACTTGAAGCTTTCTTT CASSSGTGVLEAFF
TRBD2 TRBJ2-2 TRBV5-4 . TGTGACAGCAGTTCCGGGACTAGATCTACCGGGGAGCTGTTTTTT CDSSSGTRSTGELFF
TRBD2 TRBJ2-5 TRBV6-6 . TGTGCCAATAGTTACTCGAGTATCGGGAGGGCCGGAGAGACCCAGTACTTC CANSYSSIGRAGETQYF
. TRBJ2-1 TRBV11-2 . TGTGCCAGCGGCGTTGAAAGGGAGCAGTTCTTT CASGVEREQFF
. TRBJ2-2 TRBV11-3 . TGTGCCAGCACCCTTGGACAGACGAACACCGGGAAGCTGTTTTTT CASTLGQTNTGKLFF
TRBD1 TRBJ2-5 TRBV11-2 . TGTGCCAGCAGCACCGCAATGAGGGGGCCAAAGGAGACCCAGTACTTC CASSTAMRGPKETQYF
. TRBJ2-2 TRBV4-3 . TGCGCCAGCAGTCAGGATCCGCCAAGGGACACCGGGGAGCTGTTTTTT CASSQDPPRDTGELFF